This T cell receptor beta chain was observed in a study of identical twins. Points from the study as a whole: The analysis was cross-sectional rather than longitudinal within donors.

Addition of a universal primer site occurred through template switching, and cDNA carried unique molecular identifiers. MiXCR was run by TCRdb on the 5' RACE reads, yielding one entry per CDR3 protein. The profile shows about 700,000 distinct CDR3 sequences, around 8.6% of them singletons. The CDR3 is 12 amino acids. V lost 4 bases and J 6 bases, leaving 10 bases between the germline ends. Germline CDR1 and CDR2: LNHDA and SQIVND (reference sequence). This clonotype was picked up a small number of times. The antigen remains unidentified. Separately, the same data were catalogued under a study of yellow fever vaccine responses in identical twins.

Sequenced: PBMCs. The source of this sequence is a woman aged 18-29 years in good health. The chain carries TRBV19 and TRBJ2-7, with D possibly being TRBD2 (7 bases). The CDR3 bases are TGTGCCAGTAGTACGGGGGGCCTCGAGCAGTACTTC. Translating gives CASSTGGLEQYF.